This section outlines one TCR beta chain sequence together with its context. Its target is not known. V lost 2 bases to trimming and J lost 3 bases, with 10 bases between them. Germline values: CDR1 SGHDN, CDR2 FVKESK. This CDR3 has 14 residues. These data belong to a study of blood T cells in healthy people across ages. Study-wide results and caveats: Diversity of TCR beta per million T cells declined in a roughly linear way with age. Higher diversity, along with more naive CD4+ cells, distinguished long-lived donors from aged donors.

The authors ran a second PCR of roughly 6 to 12 cycles using a sample-barcoded 5' primer and a J-beta primer mix. In TCRdb, the 5' RACE reads were re-called with MiXCR into one record per CDR3 protein. The top ten hold around 4% of the sample, which has approximately 1.5 million distinct CDR3 sequences, under 55% seen once. Sequencing was done on a sample of blood. The chain joins TRBV14 to TRBJ1-1; weak D call: TRBD1 (6 bases). This sequence originates from a woman in her late teens or twenties in good health. The CDR3 DNA reads TGTGCCAGCAGCCAACGGGGGGCGTACACTGAAGCTTTCTTT. Translated, it gives CASSQRGAYTEAFF.